The source of this TCR beta chain is a study of blood T cell repertoires in COVID-19. Overall study: The United States, Italy and Spain were the sources of the acute and convalescent COVID-19 samples.

Authors' analysis steps: It was from reference gene primer amplification that nucleated cell counts were estimated. The protocol was immunoSEQ multiplex PCR, while the TCRdb copy is restricted to in-frame clones and leaves out a portion. From that table come the V and J calls and clone size; the DNA was used to work out D and trimming. The sample carries approximately 110,000 clones, approximately 89% recorded once. Trimming cost V 2 bases and J 7 bases; bases outside gene matches: 3. Germline-derived CDR1 and CDR2 are LGHNA and YNFKEQ. The CDR3 extends over 15 amino acids. This clone was picked up one time.

The receptor's source is a woman aged 80 or over with COVID-19, enrolled during active disease. The source material was peripheral blood. The genes are TRBV4-2 and TRBJ2-3; 13 bases match TRBD2. The CDR3, as DNA: TGTGCCAGCAGCCAACCGGGACTAGCGGGATATACGCAGTATTTT. As protein: CASSQPGLAGYTQYF.